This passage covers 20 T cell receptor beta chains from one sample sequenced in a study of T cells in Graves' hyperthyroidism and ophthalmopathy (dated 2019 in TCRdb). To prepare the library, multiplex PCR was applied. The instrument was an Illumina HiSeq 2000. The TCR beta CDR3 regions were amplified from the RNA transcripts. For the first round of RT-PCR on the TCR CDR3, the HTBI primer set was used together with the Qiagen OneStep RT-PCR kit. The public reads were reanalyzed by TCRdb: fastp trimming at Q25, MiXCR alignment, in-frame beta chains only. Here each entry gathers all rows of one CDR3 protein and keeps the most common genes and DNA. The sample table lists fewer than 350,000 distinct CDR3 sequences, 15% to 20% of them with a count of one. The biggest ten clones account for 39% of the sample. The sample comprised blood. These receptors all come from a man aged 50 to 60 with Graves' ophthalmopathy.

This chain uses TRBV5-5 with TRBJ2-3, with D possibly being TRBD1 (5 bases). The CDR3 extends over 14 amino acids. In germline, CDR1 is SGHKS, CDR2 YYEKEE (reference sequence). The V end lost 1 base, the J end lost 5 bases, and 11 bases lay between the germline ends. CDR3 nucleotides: TGTGCCAGCAGCTTGTTGCAGGGAAGAGATACGCAGTATTTT. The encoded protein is CASSLLQGRDTQYF.

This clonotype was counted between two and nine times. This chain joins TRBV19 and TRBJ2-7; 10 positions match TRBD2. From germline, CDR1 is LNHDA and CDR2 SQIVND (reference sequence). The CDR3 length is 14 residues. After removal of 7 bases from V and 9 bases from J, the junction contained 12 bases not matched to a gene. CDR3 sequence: CASKGESSSGRQYF. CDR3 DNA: TGTGCCAGTAAAGGAGAGAGTTCTAGCGGGAGGCAGTACTTC.

This CDR3 reads CASSLSELGGSPLHF. The CDR3 coding sequence is TGTGCCAGCAGTTTATCGGAACTCGGGGGTTCACCCCTCCACTTT. The chain combines TRBV28 with TRBJ1-6; D is possibly TRBD1 (5 bases). Germline CDR1 and CDR2: MDHEN and SYDVKM. With 1 base removed from V and 9 bases from J, the gap between germline ends came to 13 bases. CDR3 size: 15 residues.

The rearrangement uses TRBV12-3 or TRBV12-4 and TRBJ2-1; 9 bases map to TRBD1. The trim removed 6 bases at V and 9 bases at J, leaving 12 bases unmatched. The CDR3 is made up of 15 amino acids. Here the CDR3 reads CASRGSGQGWTEQFF. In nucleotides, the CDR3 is TGTGCCAGCAGGGGCTCCGGACAGGGGTGGACTGAGCAGTTCTTC.

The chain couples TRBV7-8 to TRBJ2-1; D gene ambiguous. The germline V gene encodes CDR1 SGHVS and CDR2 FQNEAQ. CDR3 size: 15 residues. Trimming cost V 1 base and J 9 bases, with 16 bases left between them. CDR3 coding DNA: TGTGCCAGCAGCTTAGATTCCGGGTCCCCGCGTGAGCAGTTCTTC. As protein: CASSLDSGSPREQFF. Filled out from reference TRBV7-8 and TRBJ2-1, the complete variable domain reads GAGVSQSPRYKVAKRGQDVALRCDPISGHVSLFWYQQALGQGPEFLTYFQNEAQLDKSGLPSDRFFAERPEGSVSTLKIQRTQQEDSAVYLCASSLDSGSPREQFFGPGTRLTVL.

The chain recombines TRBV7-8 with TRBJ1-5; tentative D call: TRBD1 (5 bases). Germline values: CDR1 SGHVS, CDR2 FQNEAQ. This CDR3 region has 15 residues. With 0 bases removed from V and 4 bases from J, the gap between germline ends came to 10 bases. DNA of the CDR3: TGTGCCAGCAGCTTAGCGGGGCGGCCTAATCAGCCCCAGCATTTT. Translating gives CASSLAGRPNQPQHF.

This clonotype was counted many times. In DNA, the CDR3 is TGTGCCAGCAGCTTAGGTAGGAGCGAGCAGTACTTC. Amino acid sequence: CASSLGRSEQYF. The rearrangement joins TRBV7-2 to TRBJ2-7, with D unresolved. From germline, CDR1 is SGHTA and CDR2 FQGNSA. This CDR3 is 12 amino acids long. With 1 base removed from V and 6 bases from J, the gap between germline ends came to 7 bases. The variable domain in full, with the rest retrieved from reference TRBV7-2 and TRBJ2-7, is GAGVSQSPSNKVTEKGKDVELRCDPISGHTALYWYRQSLGQGLEFLIYFQGNSAPDKSGLPSDRFSAERTGGSVSTLTIQRTQQEDSAVYLCASSLGRSEQYFGPGTRLTVT.

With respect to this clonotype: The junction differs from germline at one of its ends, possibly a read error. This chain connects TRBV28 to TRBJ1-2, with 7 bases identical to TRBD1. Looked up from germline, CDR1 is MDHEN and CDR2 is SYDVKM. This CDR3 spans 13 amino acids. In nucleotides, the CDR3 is TGTGTCAGCAGTGGGACAGTTTTTTATGGCTACACCTTC. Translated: CVSSGTVFYGYTF.

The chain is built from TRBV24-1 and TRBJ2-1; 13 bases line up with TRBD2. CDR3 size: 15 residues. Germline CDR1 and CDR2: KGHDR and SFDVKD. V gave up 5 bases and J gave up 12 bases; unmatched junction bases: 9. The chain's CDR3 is CATSGPGLAGSGQFF. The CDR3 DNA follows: TGTGCCACCAGTGGGCCGGGACTAGCGGGATCGGGGCAGTTCTTC.

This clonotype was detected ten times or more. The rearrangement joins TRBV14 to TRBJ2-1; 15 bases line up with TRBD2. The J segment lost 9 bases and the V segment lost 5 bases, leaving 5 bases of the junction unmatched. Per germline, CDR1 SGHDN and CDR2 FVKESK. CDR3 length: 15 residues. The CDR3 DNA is TGTGCCAGCAGCGTCGGACTAGCGGGGGGGGGTGAGCAGTTCTTC. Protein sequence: CASSVGLAGGGEQFF.

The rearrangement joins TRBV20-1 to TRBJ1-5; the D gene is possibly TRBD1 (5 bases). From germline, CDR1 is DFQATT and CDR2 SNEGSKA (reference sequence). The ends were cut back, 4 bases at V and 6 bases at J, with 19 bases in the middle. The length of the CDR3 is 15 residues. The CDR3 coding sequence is TGCAGTGCTACCACTGGGGGGGGTAGGGGTCAGCCCCAGCATTTT. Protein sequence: CSATTGGGRGQPQHF.

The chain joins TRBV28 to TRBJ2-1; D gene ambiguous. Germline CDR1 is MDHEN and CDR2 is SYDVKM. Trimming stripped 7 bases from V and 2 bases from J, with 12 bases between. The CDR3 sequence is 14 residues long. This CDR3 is CASTPGGAYNEQFF. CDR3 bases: TGTGCCAGCACCCCCGGTGGAGCCTACAATGAGCAGTTCTTC.

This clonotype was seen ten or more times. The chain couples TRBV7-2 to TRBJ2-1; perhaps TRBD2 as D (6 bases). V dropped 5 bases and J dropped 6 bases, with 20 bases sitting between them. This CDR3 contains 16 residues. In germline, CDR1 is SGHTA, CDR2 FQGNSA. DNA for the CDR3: TGTGCCAGCAGCCCAAGGAGGCTGACTAGTGGCAATGAGCAGTTCTTC. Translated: CASSPRRLTSGNEQFF.

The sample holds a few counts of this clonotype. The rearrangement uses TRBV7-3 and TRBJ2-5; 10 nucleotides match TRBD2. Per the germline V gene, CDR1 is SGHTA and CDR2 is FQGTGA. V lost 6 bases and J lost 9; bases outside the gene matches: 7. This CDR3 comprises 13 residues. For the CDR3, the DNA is TGTGCCAGCAGTGAGCGGGAGGGACGGTCCCAGTACTTC. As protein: CASSEREGRSQYF.

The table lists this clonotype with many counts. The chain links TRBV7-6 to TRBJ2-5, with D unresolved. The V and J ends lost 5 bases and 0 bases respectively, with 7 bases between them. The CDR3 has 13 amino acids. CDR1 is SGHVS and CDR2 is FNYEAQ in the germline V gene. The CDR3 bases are TGTGCCAGCAGCCCCGGGTACCAAGAGACCCAGTACTTC. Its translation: CASSPGYQETQYF.

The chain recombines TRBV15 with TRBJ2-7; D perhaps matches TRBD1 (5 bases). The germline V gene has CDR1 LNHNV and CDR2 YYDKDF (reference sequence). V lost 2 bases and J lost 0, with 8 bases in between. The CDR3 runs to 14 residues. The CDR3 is CATSRRTLSYEQYF. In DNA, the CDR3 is TGTGCCACCAGCAGACGGACACTCTCCTACGAGCAGTACTTC.

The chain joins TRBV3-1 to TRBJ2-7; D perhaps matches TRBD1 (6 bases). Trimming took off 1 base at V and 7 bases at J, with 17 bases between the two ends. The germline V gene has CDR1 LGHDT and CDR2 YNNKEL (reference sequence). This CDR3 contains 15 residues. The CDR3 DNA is TGTGCCAGCAGCCAAGCTGGGGGCAGGGGATTGGAGCAGTACTTC. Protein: CASSQAGGRGLEQYF.

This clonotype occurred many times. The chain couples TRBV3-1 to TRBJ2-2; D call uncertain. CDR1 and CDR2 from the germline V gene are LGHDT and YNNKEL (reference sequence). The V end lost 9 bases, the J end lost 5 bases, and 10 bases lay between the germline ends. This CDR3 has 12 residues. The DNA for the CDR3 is TGTGCCAGTGGCGGAGTTACCGGGGAGCTGTTTTTT. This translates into CASGGVTGELFF.

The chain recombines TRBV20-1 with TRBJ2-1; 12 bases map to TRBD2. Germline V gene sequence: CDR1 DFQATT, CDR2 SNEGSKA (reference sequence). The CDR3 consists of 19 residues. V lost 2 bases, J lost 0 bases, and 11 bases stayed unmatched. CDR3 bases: TGCAGTGCTAGACCCCTCCTAGCGGGAGGGCGGAGCTCCTACAATGAGCAGTTCTTC. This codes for CSARPLLAGGRSSYNEQFF.

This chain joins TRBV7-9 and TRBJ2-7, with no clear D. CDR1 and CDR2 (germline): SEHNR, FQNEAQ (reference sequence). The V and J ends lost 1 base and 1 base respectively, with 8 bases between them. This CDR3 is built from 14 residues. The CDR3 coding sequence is TGTGCCAGCAGCTTAGTCGCAGGTTCCTACGAGCAGTACTTC. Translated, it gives CASSLVAGSYEQYF.